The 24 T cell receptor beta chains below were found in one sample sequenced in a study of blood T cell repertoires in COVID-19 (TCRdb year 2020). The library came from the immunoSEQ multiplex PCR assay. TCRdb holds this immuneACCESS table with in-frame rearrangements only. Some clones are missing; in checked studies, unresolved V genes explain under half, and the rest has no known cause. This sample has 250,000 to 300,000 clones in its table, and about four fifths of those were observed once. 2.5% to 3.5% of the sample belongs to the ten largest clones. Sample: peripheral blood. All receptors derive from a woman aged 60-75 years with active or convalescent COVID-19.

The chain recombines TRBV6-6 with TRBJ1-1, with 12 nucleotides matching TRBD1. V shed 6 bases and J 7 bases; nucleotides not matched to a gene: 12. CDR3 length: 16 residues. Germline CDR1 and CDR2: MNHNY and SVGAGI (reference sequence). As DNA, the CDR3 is TGTGCCAGCAGACGTCCTCCGGGACAGGGGGCGGTTGAAGCTTTCTTT. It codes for CASRRPPGQGAVEAFF.

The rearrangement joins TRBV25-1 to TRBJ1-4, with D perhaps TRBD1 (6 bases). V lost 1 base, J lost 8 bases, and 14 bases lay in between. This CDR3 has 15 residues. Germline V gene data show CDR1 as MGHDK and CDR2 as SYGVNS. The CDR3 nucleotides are TGTGCCAGCAGTGAATTCACAGGGCGGCTCGAAAAACTGTTTTTT. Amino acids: CASSEFTGRLEKLFF.

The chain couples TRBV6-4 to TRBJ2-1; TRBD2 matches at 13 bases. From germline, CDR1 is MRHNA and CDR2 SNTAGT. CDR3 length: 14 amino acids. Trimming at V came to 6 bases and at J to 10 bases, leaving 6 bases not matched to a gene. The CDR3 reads CASSGLAGAGEQFF. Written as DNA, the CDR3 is TGTGCCAGCAGCGGACTAGCGGGGGCCGGGGAGCAGTTCTTC.

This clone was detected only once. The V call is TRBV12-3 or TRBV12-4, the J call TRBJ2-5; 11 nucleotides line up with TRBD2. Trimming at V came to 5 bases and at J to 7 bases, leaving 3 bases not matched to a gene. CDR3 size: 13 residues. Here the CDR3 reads CASSNSGGGTQYF. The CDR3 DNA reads TGTGCCAGCAGTAATAGCGGGGGGGGGACCCAGTACTTC.

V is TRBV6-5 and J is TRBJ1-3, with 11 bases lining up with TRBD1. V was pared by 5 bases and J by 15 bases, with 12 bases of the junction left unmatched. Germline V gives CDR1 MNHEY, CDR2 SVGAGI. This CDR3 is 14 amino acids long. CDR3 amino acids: CASSTTRTGGLEYF. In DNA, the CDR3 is TGTGCCAGCAGTACTACCAGGACAGGGGGCCTGGAATATTTT.

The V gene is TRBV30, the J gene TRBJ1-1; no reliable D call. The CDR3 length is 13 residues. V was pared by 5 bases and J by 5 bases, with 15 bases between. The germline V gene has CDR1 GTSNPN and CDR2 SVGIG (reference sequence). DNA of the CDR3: TGTGCCTGGGGGGTCACCCAGGTTACTGAAGCTTTCTTT. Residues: CAWGVTQVTEAFF.

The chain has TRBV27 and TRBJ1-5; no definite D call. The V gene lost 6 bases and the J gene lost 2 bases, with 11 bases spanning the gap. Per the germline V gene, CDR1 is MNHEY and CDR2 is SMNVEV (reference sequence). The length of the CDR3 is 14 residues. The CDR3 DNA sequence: TGTGCCAGCAGATCGGGGATAGGCAATCAGCCCCAGCATTTT. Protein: CASRSGIGNQPQHF.

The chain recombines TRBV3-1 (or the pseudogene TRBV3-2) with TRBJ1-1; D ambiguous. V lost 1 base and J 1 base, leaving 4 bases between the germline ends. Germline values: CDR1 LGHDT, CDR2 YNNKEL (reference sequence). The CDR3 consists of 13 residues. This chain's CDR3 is CASSQVANTEAFF. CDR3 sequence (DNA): TGTGCCAGCAGCCAAGTGGCGAACACTGAAGCTTTCTTT.

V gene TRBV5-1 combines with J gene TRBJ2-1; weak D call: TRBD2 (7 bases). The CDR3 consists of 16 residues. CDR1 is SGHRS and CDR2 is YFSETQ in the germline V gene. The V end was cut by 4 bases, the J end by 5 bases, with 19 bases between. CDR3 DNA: TGCGCCAGCAGCCCTCGTGGGGGGGGCCTTAACAATGAGCAGTTCTTC. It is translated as CASSPRGGGLNNEQFF.

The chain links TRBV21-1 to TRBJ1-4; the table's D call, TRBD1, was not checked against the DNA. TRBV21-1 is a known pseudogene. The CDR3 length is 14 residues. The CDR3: CASSKQGINEKLFF. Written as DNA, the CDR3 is TGTGCCAGCAGCAAACAGGGGATTAATGAAAAACTGTTTTTT.

CDR3 bases: TGTGCCAGCAGCCCCTCGCAGGGTAAAGCTAACTATGGCTACACCTTC. Translated: CASSPSQGKANYGYTF. The chain joins TRBV13 to TRBJ1-2; D might be TRBD1 (5 bases). This CDR3 comprises 16 residues. Deletions cut 5 bases from V and 0 bases from J, with 16 bases between. Germline CDR1 is PRHDT and CDR2 is FYEKMQ (reference sequence).

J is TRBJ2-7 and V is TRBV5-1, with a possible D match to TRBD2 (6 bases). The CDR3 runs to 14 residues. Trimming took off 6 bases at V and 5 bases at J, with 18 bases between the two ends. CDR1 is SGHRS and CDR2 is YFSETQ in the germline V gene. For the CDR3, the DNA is TGCGCCAGCAAGATAAATGCGGGAAACGACGAGCAGTACTTC. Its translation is CASKINAGNDEQYF.

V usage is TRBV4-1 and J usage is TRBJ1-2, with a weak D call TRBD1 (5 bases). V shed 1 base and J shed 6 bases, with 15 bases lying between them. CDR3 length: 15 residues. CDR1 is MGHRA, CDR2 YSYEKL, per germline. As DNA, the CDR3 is TGCGCCAGCAGCCAAGGAAGGGGAGGTGGGGATGGCTACACCTTC. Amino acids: CASSQGRGGGDGYTF.

Here the CDR3 DNA reads TGTGCCAGTAGTATTAAGCGGGGGGGCCGTACAGATACGCAGTATTTT. It translates to CASSIKRGGRTDTQYF. The chain has TRBV19 and TRBJ2-3, with TRBD2 matching over 10 bases. The CDR3 consists of 16 residues. With 3 bases clipped from V and 3 bases from J, the junction kept 6 bases outside the gene matches. Germline V lookup: CDR1 LNHDA, CDR2 SQIVND (reference sequence). The entire variable domain, with the rest obtained from reference TRBV19 and TRBJ2-3, is as follows: DGGITQSPKYLFRKEGQNVTLSCEQNLNHDAMYWYRQDPGQGLRLIYYSQIVNDFQKGDIAEGYSVSREKKESFPLTVTSAQKNPTAFYLCASSIKRGGRTDTQYFGPGTRLTVL.

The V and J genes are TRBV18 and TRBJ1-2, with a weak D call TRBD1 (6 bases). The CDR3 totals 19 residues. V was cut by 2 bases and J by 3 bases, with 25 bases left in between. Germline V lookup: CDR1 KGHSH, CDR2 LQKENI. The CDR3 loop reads CASSPGTPWGGAADYGYTF. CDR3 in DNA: TGTGCCAGCTCACCAGGAACCCCGTGGGGGGGGGCGGCGGACTATGGCTACACCTTC.

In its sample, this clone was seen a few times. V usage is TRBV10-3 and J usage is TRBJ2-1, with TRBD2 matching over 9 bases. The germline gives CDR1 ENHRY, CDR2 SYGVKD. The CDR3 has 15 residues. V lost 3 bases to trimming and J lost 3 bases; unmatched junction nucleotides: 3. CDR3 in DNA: TGTGCCATCAGTGAAGGCGGGGGGGACTACAATGAGCAGTTCTTC. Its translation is CAISEGGGDYNEQFF.

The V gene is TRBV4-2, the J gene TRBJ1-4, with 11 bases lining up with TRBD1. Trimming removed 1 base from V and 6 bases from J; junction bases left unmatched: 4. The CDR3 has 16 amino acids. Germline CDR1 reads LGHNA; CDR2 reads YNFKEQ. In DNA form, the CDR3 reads TGTGCCAGCAGCCAAGGTCCGGGACAGGGGGATGAAAAACTGTTTTTT. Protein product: CASSQGPGQGDEKLFF.

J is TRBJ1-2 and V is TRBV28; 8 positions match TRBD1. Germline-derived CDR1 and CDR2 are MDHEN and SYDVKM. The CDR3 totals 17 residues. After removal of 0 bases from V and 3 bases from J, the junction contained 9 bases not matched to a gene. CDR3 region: CASSLWLSTGGDYGYTF. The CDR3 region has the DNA TGTGCCAGCAGTTTATGGCTCAGTACAGGGGGTGACTATGGCTACACCTTC.

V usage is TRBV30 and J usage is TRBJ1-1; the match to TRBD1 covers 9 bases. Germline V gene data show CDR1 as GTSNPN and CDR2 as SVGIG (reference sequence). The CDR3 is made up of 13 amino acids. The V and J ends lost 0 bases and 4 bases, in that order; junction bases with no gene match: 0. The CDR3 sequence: CAWSVTGGTEAFF. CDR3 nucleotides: TGTGCCTGGAGTGTGACAGGGGGCACTGAAGCTTTCTTT.

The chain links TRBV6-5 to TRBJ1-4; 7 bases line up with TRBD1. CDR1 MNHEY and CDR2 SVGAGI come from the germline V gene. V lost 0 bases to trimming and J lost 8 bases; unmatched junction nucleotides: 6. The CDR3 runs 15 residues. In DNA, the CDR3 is TGTGCCAGCAGTTACTCCTCGGACAGGTGGGAAAAACTGTTTTTT. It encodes CASSYSSDRWEKLFF.

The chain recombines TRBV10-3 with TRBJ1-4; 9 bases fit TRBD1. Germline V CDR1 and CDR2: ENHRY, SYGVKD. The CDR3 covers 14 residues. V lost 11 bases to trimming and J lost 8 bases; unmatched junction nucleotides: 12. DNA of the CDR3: TGTGCCTCCCGCCCGGGACAGGGAGAGGAAAAACTGTTTTTT. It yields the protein CASRPGQGEEKLFF.

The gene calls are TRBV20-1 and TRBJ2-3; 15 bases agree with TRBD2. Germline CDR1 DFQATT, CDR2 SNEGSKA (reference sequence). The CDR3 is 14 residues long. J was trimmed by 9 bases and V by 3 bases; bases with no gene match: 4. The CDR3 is CSASGLAGGETQYF. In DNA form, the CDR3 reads TGCAGTGCTAGTGGACTAGCGGGGGGGGAGACGCAGTATTTT.

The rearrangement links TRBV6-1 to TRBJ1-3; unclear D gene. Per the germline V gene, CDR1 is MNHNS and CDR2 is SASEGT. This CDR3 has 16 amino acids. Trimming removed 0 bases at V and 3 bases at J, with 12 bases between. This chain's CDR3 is CASSEALRVYGNTIYF. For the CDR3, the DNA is TGTGCCAGCAGTGAAGCGCTTCGGGTTTATGGAAACACCATATATTTT.

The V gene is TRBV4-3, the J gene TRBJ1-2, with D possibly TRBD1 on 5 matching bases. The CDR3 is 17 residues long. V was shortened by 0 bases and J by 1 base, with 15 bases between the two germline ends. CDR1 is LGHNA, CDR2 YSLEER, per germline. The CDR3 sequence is CASSQDWMDIVNYGYTF. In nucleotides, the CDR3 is TGCGCCAGCAGCCAAGATTGGATGGACATAGTTAACTATGGCTACACCTTC.